This entry lists 26 T cell receptor beta chains sequenced from one sample in a study of T-cell memory formation after mild COVID-19. TCRdb analysed the 5' RACE reads with MiXCR anew, one entry per CDR3 protein. The sample contains 250,000 or so distinct CDR3 sequences, 8% to 9.5% of which appear only once. Specimen: PBMCs or a T cell subset sorted from them (not recorded which). These receptors were taken from a man aged 18-30 years who had mild COVID-19 (a few samples of this study predate the infection). Cell type and time point are not known.

In its sample, this clonotype was seen a few times. This chain connects TRBV11-2 to TRBJ2-5, with TRBD2 identical over 15 bases. The CDR3 contains 16 residues. Germline V CDR1 and CDR2: SGHAT, FQNNGV. V was pared by 5 bases and J by 4 bases, with 5 bases of the junction left unmatched. The CDR3 DNA reads TGTGCCAGCAGCCAGGGGACTAGCGGGGGGCGAGAGACCCAGTACTTC. Protein: CASSQGTSGGRETQYF.

A few counts support this clonotype. This chain connects TRBV29-1 to TRBJ2-5; the D gene is possibly TRBD2 (5 bases). The CDR3 extends over 14 amino acids. The ends were cut back, 3 bases at V and 4 bases at J, with 15 bases in the middle. Germline values: CDR1 SQVTM, CDR2 ANQGSEA. Here the CDR3 reads CSVDELAIRETQYF. As DNA, the CDR3 is TGCAGCGTTGATGAGCTAGCAATCCGAGAGACCCAGTACTTC. Together with reference TRBV29-1 and TRBJ2-5, the CDR3 gives the full variable domain: SAVISQKPSRDICQRGTSLTIQCQVDSQVTMMFWYRQQPGQSLTLIATANQGSEATYESGFVIDKFPISRPNLTFSTLTVSNMSPEDSSIYLCSVDELAIRETQYFGPGTRLLVL.

The rearrangement joins TRBV6-2 or TRBV6-3 to TRBJ1-6; D ambiguous. This CDR3 has 14 amino acids. Germline CDR1 is MNHEY and CDR2 is SVGEGT. V was pared by 6 bases and J by 7 bases, with 13 bases between. The CDR3 spells CASSQGTLNSPLHF. CDR3 nucleotide sequence: TGTGCCAGCAGCCAAGGCACACTAAATTCACCCCTCCACTTT.

This clonotype was seen more than once but under ten times. The V call is TRBV13, the J call TRBJ2-3; tentatively, D is TRBD1 (5 bases). Germline V gives CDR1 PRHDT, CDR2 FYEKMQ (reference sequence). Trimming removed 1 base from V and 1 base from J, with 9 bases in between. This CDR3 has 15 amino acids. Here the CDR3 DNA reads TGTGCCAGCAGCTTAGCCAGGGATGGCACAGATACGCAGTATTTT. It codes for CASSLARDGTDTQYF.

This clonotype was picked up a small number of times. V is TRBV18 and J is TRBJ1-2; D possibly corresponds to TRBD1 (5 bases). The ends were cut back, 3 bases at V and 1 base at J, with 6 bases in the middle. The CDR3 is made up of 13 amino acids. Germline CDR1 KGHSH, CDR2 LQKENI. This chain's CDR3 is CASSPGDNYGYTF. CDR3 nucleotides: TGTGCCAGCTCACCGGGGGATAACTATGGCTACACCTTC.

This clonotype was seen only a few times. The rearrangement uses TRBV7-2 and TRBJ2-5, with D perhaps TRBD2 (5 bases). The V and J ends lost 1 base and 4 bases respectively, with 13 bases between them. Looked up from germline, CDR1 is SGHTA and CDR2 is FQGNSA. CDR3 size: 15 residues. The DNA for the CDR3 is TGTGCCAGCAGCTTAGAGGCCTGGGCGGGAGAGACCCAGTACTTC. This sequence encodes CASSLEAWAGETQYF.

This clonotype showed up many times. This chain joins TRBV19 and TRBJ2-5; D is perhaps TRBD1 (6 bases). Per the germline V gene, CDR1 is LNHDA and CDR2 is SQIVND (reference sequence). This CDR3 has 12 amino acids. The V end lost 9 bases, the J end lost 2 bases, and 10 bases lay between the germline ends. The CDR3 DNA follows: TGTGCCAGCGGACAGTATCAAGAGACCCAGTACTTC. Translating gives CASGQYQETQYF.

This clonotype was recorded at least ten times. CDR3 sequence reads: CASSLKGGRWETQYF. DNA of the CDR3: TGTGCCAGCAGCTTAAAGGGGGGCCGATGGGAGACCCAGTACTTC. This chain joins TRBV7-3 and TRBJ2-5, with D perhaps given as TRBD1 or TRBD2 (6 bases each). Per germline, CDR1 SGHTA and CDR2 FQGTGA. This CDR3 has 15 residues. Trimming removed 1 base from V and 5 bases from J, with 14 bases in between.

The chain uses TRBV6-2 or TRBV6-3 and TRBJ1-1; D gene ambiguous. Germline V CDR1 and CDR2: MNHEY, SVGEGT. The CDR3 is 15 residues long. V lost 5 bases to trimming and J lost 5 bases, with 18 bases between them. The CDR3 sequence: CASSPASSAGTEAFF. The DNA for the CDR3 is TGTGCCAGCAGTCCCGCCAGTTCCGCGGGGACTGAAGCTTTCTTT.

V gene TRBV9 combines with J gene TRBJ2-5, with D perhaps being TRBD1 or TRBD2 (5 bases each). The CDR3 spans 14 residues. Trimming shortened V by 5 bases and J by 3 bases, and 14 bases separated the two germline ends. Germline-derived CDR1 and CDR2 are SGDLS and YYNGEE. The CDR3 DNA is TGTGCCAGCAGTGGAATCGGGACCGAAGAGACCCAGTACTTC. Amino acid sequence: CASSGIGTEETQYF.

V is TRBV6-2 or TRBV6-3 and J is TRBJ2-7, with D unclear. The length of the CDR3 is 11 residues. Per the germline V gene, CDR1 is MNHEY and CDR2 is SVGEGT. Trimming shortened V by 2 bases and J by 8 bases, and 7 bases separated the two germline ends. The CDR3 loop is CASSYGHQQYF. Written as DNA, the CDR3 is TGTGCCAGCAGTTACGGGCATCAGCAGTACTTC.

This clonotype was recorded at least ten times. The chain uses TRBV20-1 and TRBJ1-2; D remains unclear. The ends were cut back, 6 bases at V and 0 bases at J, with 8 bases in the middle. Germline V gene lookup returns CDR1 DFQATT and CDR2 SNEGSKA (reference sequence). CDR3 length: 12 residues. CDR3 in amino acids: CSAAGSNYGYTF. The CDR3 nucleotides read TGCAGTGCAGCAGGATCTAACTATGGCTACACCTTC.

V and J are TRBV10-2 and TRBJ1-5; D unclear. The CDR3 totals 15 residues. The V gene's germline CDR1 is WSHSY and CDR2 SAAADI. Trimming pared 3 bases from V and 0 bases from J, leaving 9 bases between. Here the CDR3 reads CASSDNAYSNQPQHF. The CDR3 coding sequence is TGCGCCAGCAGTGACAATGCATATAGCAATCAGCCCCAGCATTTT.

This clonotype was observed a few times. CDR3 sequence: CASTPTGVGEAFF. The CDR3 DNA sequence: TGTGCCAGCACCCCGACAGGGGTGGGGGAAGCTTTCTTT. This sequence joins TRBV12-3 or TRBV12-4 and TRBJ1-1, with 8 bases identical to TRBD1. Germline trimming cut 7 bases from V and 8 bases from J; bases unmatched to any gene: 9. The CDR3 totals 13 residues.

This clonotype was counted between two and nine times. The J gene is TRBJ1-6, the V gene TRBV7-2; D might be TRBD1 (6 bases). V lost 0 bases and J 10 bases, leaving 16 bases between the germline ends. Germline CDR1 SGHTA, CDR2 FQGNSA. The CDR3 is made up of 16 amino acids. The CDR3 coding sequence is TGTGCCAGCAGCTTAGCAGGGGGGGGGAGGAGGTCACCCCTCCACTTT. This codes for CASSLAGGGRRSPLHF.

This clonotype was counted between two and nine times. This chain uses TRBV19 with TRBJ2-7; D remains unclear. Trimming stripped 5 bases from V and 2 bases from J, with 19 bases between. This CDR3 has 16 residues. Per the germline V gene, CDR1 is LNHDA and CDR2 is SQIVND (reference sequence). CDR3 loop: CASSPLTSVPTYEQYF. CDR3 bases: TGTGCCAGTAGTCCGTTAACTTCCGTCCCTACCTACGAGCAGTACTTC.

Only a few counts were recorded for this clonotype. The V and J genes are TRBV3-1 and TRBJ1-1; no clear D gene. V lost 1 base and J lost 10, with 13 bases in between. This CDR3 comprises 13 residues. CDR1 LGHDT and CDR2 YNNKEL come from the germline V gene (reference sequence). This CDR3 reads CASSQADAGGAFF. In nucleotides, the CDR3 is TGTGCCAGCAGCCAAGCGGATGCGGGTGGAGCTTTCTTT.

In its sample, this clonotype was seen a few times. The rearrangement uses TRBV6-1 and TRBJ1-5; D may be TRBD1 (5 bases). This CDR3 contains 15 residues. CDR1 MNHNS and CDR2 SASEGT come from the germline V gene. V gave up 0 bases and J gave up 6 bases, with 12 bases separating them. The DNA of the CDR3 is TGTGCCAGCAGTGAAGCGGAGGGGAGGGGTCAGCCCCAGCATTTT. Its translation: CASSEAEGRGQPQHF.

This chain joins TRBV25-1 and TRBJ2-1; 11 bases line up with TRBD2. This CDR3 has 15 residues. The ends lost 4 bases at V and 4 bases at J; junction bases unmatched: 3. Germline loops: CDR1 MGHDK, CDR2 SYGVNS. The CDR3 DNA reads TGTGCCAGCAGTGGGTCTAGCGGGGGGTACAATGAGCAGTTCTTC. Protein product: CASSGSSGGYNEQFF.

The V call is TRBV10-3, the J call TRBJ1-1; 9 bases are shared with TRBD1. With 7 bases clipped from V and 5 bases from J, the junction kept 20 bases outside the gene matches. This CDR3 contains 18 residues. The germline gives CDR1 ENHRY, CDR2 SYGVKD. In nucleotides, the CDR3 is TGTGCCATCAAGTCCGGGACAGGGAGGGTAGGCGGTAAAACTGAAGCTTTCTTT. Translating it yields CAIKSGTGRVGGKTEAFF.

This clonotype turned up a few times. The V call is TRBV7-9, the J call TRBJ1-5; 8 nucleotides match TRBD1. Germline V gene sequence: CDR1 SEHNR, CDR2 FQNEAQ (reference sequence). V trimming: 5 bases; J trimming: 2 bases; junction bases outside the gene matches: 2. This CDR3 has 14 residues. The CDR3: CASSQGQGNQPQHF. The CDR3 nucleotides read TGTGCCAGCAGCCAGGGACAGGGCAATCAGCCCCAGCATTTT.

The chain has TRBV18 and TRBJ1-3; possible D gene TRBD1, 5 bases. The CDR3 runs 14 residues. Germline CDR1 and CDR2: KGHSH and LQKENI. Trimming stripped 3 bases from V and 6 bases from J, with 12 bases between. The CDR3 is CASSPGPVENTIYF. CDR3 sequence (DNA): TGTGCCAGCTCACCGGGGCCGGTTGAAAACACCATATATTTT.

This clonotype has ten or more counts. The rearrangement joins TRBV7-2 to TRBJ2-4; possibly TRBD2 for D (5 bases). This CDR3 is built from 15 residues. The V gene lost 2 bases and the J gene lost 2 bases, with 10 bases spanning the gap. Germline V gene data show CDR1 as SGHTA and CDR2 as FQGNSA. In DNA form, the CDR3 reads TGTGCCAGCAGCTTACCCCCGGGGACCAAAAACATTCAGTACTTC. This sequence encodes CASSLPPGTKNIQYF. Together with reference TRBV7-2 and TRBJ2-4, the CDR3 gives the full variable domain: GAGVSQSPSNKVTEKGKDVELRCDPISGHTALYWYRQSLGQGLEFLIYFQGNSAPDKSGLPSDRFSAERTGGSVSTLTIQRTQQEDSAVYLCASSLPPGTKNIQYFGAGTRLSVL.

This clonotype has only a few counts. The gene calls are TRBV20-1 and TRBJ2-7, with 8 bases aligning to TRBD1. J lost 2 bases, V lost 3 bases, and 6 bases had no gene match. Germline CDR1 DFQATT, CDR2 SNEGSKA (reference sequence). The CDR3 loop spans 14 amino acids. The CDR3 spells CSASQGAGTYEQYF. CDR3 in DNA: TGCAGTGCTAGCCAGGGGGCCGGGACCTACGAGCAGTACTTC.

At least ten counts were recorded for this clonotype. V is TRBV10-3 and J is TRBJ2-2, with D possibly being TRBD1 or TRBD2 (5 bases each). The CDR3 runs to 15 residues. The V gene lost 4 bases and the J gene lost 4 bases, with 13 bases spanning the gap. The germline CDR1 and CDR2 sequences are ENHRY and SYGVKD. CDR3 amino acids: CAISGEGRLTGELFF. Written as DNA, the CDR3 is TGTGCCATCAGTGGTGAGGGGCGACTCACCGGGGAGCTGTTTTTT.

CDR3 coding DNA: TGTGCCAGCAGCTTAGATTTCAGACAGCCACTCTATGGCTACACCTTC. The encoded protein is CASSLDFRQPLYGYTF. This rearrangement joins TRBV7-8 to TRBJ1-2; tentatively, D is TRBD1 (5 bases). Germline-derived CDR1 and CDR2 are SGHVS and FQNEAQ. The CDR3 sequence is 16 residues long. Trimming took 1 base from V and 4 from J, leaving 16 bases between them.